This T cell receptor beta chain was profiled in a study of cytomegalovirus exposure and HLA in healthy donors. Recording of this donor's CMV serostatus was not done. Findings and limits, study-wide: Most CMV-associated TCR beta chains appeared HLA-restricted in a later analysis. The study recorded 150 to 200 TCR beta chains that were cytomegalovirus-associated.

For this clone: Its cognate antigen is unknown.

Use of 60 Vbeta and 13 Jbeta primers characterized the PCR. In the authors' methods: The authors later counted about 80 million unique TCR beta chains, 9 million to 12 million of them shared. TCRdb's table, derived via immunoSEQ multiplex PCR, lists solely in-frame clones and lacks some. D and trimming come from the DNA, and the V and J calls and clone size come from that table. Found here are under 100,000 clones, approximately 79% of them singletons; the top ten hold roughly 13%. The CDR3 length is 16 residues. Between the trimmed V and J ends, which lost 11 bases and 3 bases, there was a span of 26 bases. Germline lookup yields CDR1 WNHNN and CDR2 SYGVQD (reference sequence).

The V and J genes are TRBV10-1 and TRBJ2-7; D perhaps matches TRBD1 (5 bases). Sample: PBMCs. This clonotype was sampled from a human donor in good health. CDR3 residues: CAGIGAGPSSFYEQYF. The CDR3 DNA reads TGCGCCGGCATCGGAGCAGGGCCCTCTTCCTTCTACGAGCAGTACTTC.